In this sample, the clone carrying this TCR beta chain turned up once. The antigen is unknown. Germline assignment: CDR1 MNHNS and CDR2 SASEGT. The CDR3 has 14 residues. Trimming took off 5 bases at V and 4 bases at J, with 14 bases between the two ends. Data came from immunoSEQ multiplex PCR; TCRdb stores just in-frame clones and leaves some out. The repertoire holds around 80,000 clones, with about four fifths as singletons. The record originates from a study of radiotherapy plus CTLA-4 blockade in lung cancer. Study-level findings and limits: The study found tumor-derived TCR clones expanded in blood after radiotherapy plus ipilimumab.

J is TRBJ2-5 and V is TRBV6-1, with a tentative D call TRBD1 (5 bases). The receptor's source is a human donor with non-small cell lung cancer who had stable disease on radiotherapy plus ipilimumab. The material sequenced was peripheral blood, taken from a patient treated with radiotherapy plus ipilimumab. CDR3 sequence: CASSPVRAGETQYF. The CDR3 bases are TGTGCCAGCAGTCCGGTCAGGGCTGGAGAGACCCAGTACTTC.